This entry lists 10 T cell receptor beta chains sequenced from one sample in a study of OX40 agonist ivuxolimab in advanced cancers. The repertoire was sequenced with immunoSEQ multiplex PCR; TCRdb's copy has only in-frame clones and lacks some. Of roughly 19,000 clones listed, approximately 85% are singletons. This specimen was CD4+ or CD8+ T cells sorted from blood, taken in a trial of the OX40 agonist ivuxolimab. These receptors originate from an adult with an advanced solid tumor such as melanoma, head and neck, liver or kidney cancer.

The chain joins TRBV27 to TRBJ1-2; the match to TRBD1 covers 9 bases. The CDR3 is 15 residues long. Germline assignment: CDR1 MNHEY and CDR2 SMNVEV (reference sequence). After removal of 5 bases from V and 2 bases from J, the junction contained 6 bases not matched to a gene. The CDR3 spells CASSTAGTGNYGYTF. Written as DNA, the CDR3 is TGTGCCAGCAGTACTGCCGGGACAGGGAACTATGGCTACACCTTC.

This rearrangement joins TRBV11-2 to TRBJ2-1; TRBD2 might be the D (5 bases). CDR1 and CDR2 (germline): SGHAT, FQNNGV. V gave up 8 bases and J gave up 5 bases, with 10 bases separating them. The CDR3 has 12 amino acids. In DNA, the CDR3 is TGTGCCAGCGCGGACTGGAACAATGAGCAGTTCTTC. It codes for CASADWNNEQFF.

The chain recombines TRBV4-3 with TRBJ2-1; D is unresolved. The germline CDR1 and CDR2 sequences are LGHNA and YSLEER. The CDR3 extends over 16 amino acids. The V end lost 0 bases, the J end lost 0 bases, and 9 bases lay between the germline ends. This CDR3 reads CASSQDRSSSYNEQFF. DNA of the CDR3: TGCGCCAGCAGCCAAGATCGCTCGAGCTCCTACAATGAGCAGTTCTTC.

The rearrangement links TRBV19 to TRBJ1-2, with 10 nucleotides matching TRBD1. J lost 7 bases, V lost 7 bases, and 9 bases had no gene match. This CDR3 is 14 amino acids long. CDR1 and CDR2 (germline): LNHDA, SQIVND (reference sequence). The CDR3 loop reads CASTPGQGFGGYTF. DNA of the CDR3: TGTGCCAGTACCCCGGGACAGGGGTTTGGTGGCTACACCTTC.

The chain is built from TRBV9 and TRBJ1-5; TRBD1 might be the D (5 bases). The germline V gene encodes CDR1 SGDLS and CDR2 YYNGEE. V lost 0 bases, J lost 1 base, and 11 bases lay in between. The CDR3 sequence is 16 residues long. The CDR3 sequence is CASSVGSGNSNQPQHF. The CDR3 DNA reads as TGTGCCAGCAGCGTAGGCTCAGGGAACAGCAATCAGCCCCAGCATTTT.

This sequence joins TRBV27 and TRBJ1-6, with D unresolved. V gave up 5 bases and J gave up 10 bases, with 9 bases separating them. The germline V gene has CDR1 MNHEY and CDR2 SMNVEV (reference sequence). The CDR3 extends over 12 amino acids. DNA for the CDR3: TGTGCCAGCAGTGGAGTAAGGTCACCCCTCCACTTT. It is translated as CASSGVRSPLHF.

The rearrangement joins TRBV6-4 to TRBJ1-5, with TRBD1 matching 7 bases. The length of the CDR3 is 13 residues. Germline CDR1 reads MRHNA; CDR2 reads SNTAGT. J lost 1 base, V lost 8 bases, and 2 bases had no gene match. CDR3 protein: CASAQGSNQPQHF. In nucleotides, the CDR3 is TGTGCCAGCGCACAGGGGAGCAATCAGCCCCAGCATTTT.

The V and J genes are TRBV14 and TRBJ2-7; no reliable D call. Germline loops: CDR1 SGHDN, CDR2 FVKESK. V was clipped by 6 bases and J by 2 bases, with 5 bases between them. This CDR3 spans 11 amino acids. This CDR3 is CASSLTYEQYF. Written as DNA, the CDR3 is TGTGCCAGCAGTCTAACCTACGAGCAGTACTTC.

The chain recombines TRBV6-5 with TRBJ1-1; tentatively, D is TRBD1 (5 bases). Germline lookup yields CDR1 MNHEY and CDR2 SVGAGI. Trimming removed 4 bases at V and 0 bases at J, with 9 bases between. The CDR3 length is 14 residues. DNA of the CDR3: TGTGCCAGCAGTTGGACACCCATGAACACTGAAGCTTTCTTT. Translating it yields CASSWTPMNTEAFF.

The rearrangement uses TRBV28 and TRBJ1-5; possibly TRBD1 for D (5 bases). CDR1 is MDHEN and CDR2 is SYDVKM in the germline V gene. Trimming took off 3 bases at V and 6 bases at J, with 12 bases between the two ends. This CDR3 has 14 amino acids. CDR3 sequence: CASSFFGAGQPQHF. CDR3 sequence (DNA): TGTGCCAGCAGTTTCTTCGGGGCGGGTCAGCCCCAGCATTTT.